A single sample is the source of the 5 T cell receptor beta chains below, sequenced in a study of CD8 T cells in Susac syndrome. When the RNA was reverse transcribed, random hexamers were used with an input of about 0.5 to 1 ug. Via MiXCR, TCRdb re-called the immunoSEQ multiplex PCR reads, giving one row per CDR3 protein. The table lists under 550,000 distinct CDR3 sequences, approximately 85% of them singletons. The sample consisted of CD8+ T cells from PBMCs. Every receptor here comes from a human donor with multiple sclerosis.

In its sample, this clonotype was seen a few times. The chain uses TRBV27 and TRBJ2-7, with D perhaps given as TRBD1 or TRBD2 (6 bases each). CDR1 is MNHEY and CDR2 is SMNVEV in the germline V gene (reference sequence). Trimming stripped 5 bases from V and 2 bases from J, with 10 bases between. The CDR3 length is 13 residues. The CDR3 sequence: CASSGGGTYEQYF. For the CDR3, the DNA is TGTGCCAGCAGTGGGGGCGGGACCTACGAGCAGTACTTC.

CDR3: CASSQDYEREDTDTQYF. The DNA for the CDR3 is TGCGCCAGCAGCCAAGATTATGAGCGGGAGGATACAGATACGCAGTATTTT. The genes are TRBV4-1 and TRBJ2-3, with 9 bases lining up with TRBD2. The CDR3 extends over 17 amino acids. The trim removed 0 bases at V and 3 bases at J, leaving 7 bases unmatched. Germline lookup yields CDR1 MGHRA and CDR2 YSYEKL.

The chain joins TRBV20-1 to TRBJ2-7, with TRBD2 matching over 7 bases. Germline V lookup: CDR1 DFQATT, CDR2 SNEGSKA (reference sequence). V lost 5 bases and J lost 5; bases outside the gene matches: 9. This CDR3 comprises 13 residues. Here the CDR3 reads CSAGRGNTDEQYF. The CDR3 DNA follows: TGCAGTGCTGGGCGGGGGAATACGGACGAGCAGTACTTC.

This chain uses TRBV11-2 with TRBJ2-1, with 11 bases that match TRBD1. The ends lost 5 bases at V and 6 bases at J; junction bases unmatched: 9. The CDR3 spans 16 residues. Germline V gene data show CDR1 as SGHAT and CDR2 as FQNNGV. This CDR3 is CASSTWDRGRSNEQFF. CDR3 nucleotides: TGTGCCAGCAGCACCTGGGACAGGGGGAGGTCCAATGAGCAGTTCTTC.

This clonotype was observed a few times. This chain connects TRBV6-5 to TRBJ1-1; D is perhaps TRBD1 (5 bases). From germline, CDR1 is MNHEY and CDR2 SVGAGI. The V end lost 0 bases, the J end lost 1 base, and 9 bases lay between the germline ends. CDR3 length: 15 amino acids. CDR3 loop: CASSYSGGENTEAFF. CDR3 in DNA: TGTGCCAGCAGTTACTCGGGGGGAGAGAACACTGAAGCTTTCTTT.